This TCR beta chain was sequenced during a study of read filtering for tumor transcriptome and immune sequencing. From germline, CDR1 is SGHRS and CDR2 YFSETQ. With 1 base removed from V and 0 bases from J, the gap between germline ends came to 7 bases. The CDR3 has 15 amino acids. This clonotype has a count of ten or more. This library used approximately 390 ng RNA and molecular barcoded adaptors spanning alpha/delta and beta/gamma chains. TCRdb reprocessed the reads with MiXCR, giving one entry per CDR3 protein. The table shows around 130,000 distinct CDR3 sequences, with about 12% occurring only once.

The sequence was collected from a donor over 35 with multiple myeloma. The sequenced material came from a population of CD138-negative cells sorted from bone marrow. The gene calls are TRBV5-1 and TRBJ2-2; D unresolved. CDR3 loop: CASSLRQSNTGELFF. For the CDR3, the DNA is TGCGCCAGCAGCTTGAGGCAGTCGAACACCGGGGAGCTGTTTTTT.